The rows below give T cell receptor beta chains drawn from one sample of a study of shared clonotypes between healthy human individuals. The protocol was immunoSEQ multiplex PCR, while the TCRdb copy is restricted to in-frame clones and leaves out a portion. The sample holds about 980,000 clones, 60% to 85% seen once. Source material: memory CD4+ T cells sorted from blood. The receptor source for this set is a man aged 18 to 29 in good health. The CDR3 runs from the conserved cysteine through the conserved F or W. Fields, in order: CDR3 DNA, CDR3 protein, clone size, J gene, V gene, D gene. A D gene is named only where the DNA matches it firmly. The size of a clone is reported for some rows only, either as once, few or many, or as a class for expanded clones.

CDR3nt: TGTGCCAGCAGACTTTACAATCAGCCCCAGCATTTT
CDR3aa: CASRLYNQPQHF
abundance: .
j_gene: TRBJ1-5
v_gene: TRBV2
d_gene: .

CDR3nt: TGTGCCTGGAGTGTACGGGGGGGCTCCTACAATGAGCAGTTCTTC
CDR3aa: CAWSVRGGSYNEQFF
abundance: .
j_gene: TRBJ2-1
v_gene: TRBV30
d_gene: TRBD2

CDR3nt: TGTGCCAGCAACACACAACCAAATTCACCCCTCCACTTT
CDR3aa: CASNTQPNSPLHF
abundance: .
j_gene: TRBJ1-6
v_gene: TRBV7-6
d_gene: .

CDR3nt: TGTGCCAGCAGTTACTCGAGGCCTCAAGCGAACACTGAAGCTTTCTTT
CDR3aa: CASSYSRPQANTEAFF
abundance: .
j_gene: TRBJ1-1
v_gene: TRBV6-6
d_gene: .

CDR3nt: TGTGCCAGCAGTCCATGGGGGAACACTGAAGCTTTCTTT
CDR3aa: CASSPWGNTEAFF
abundance: .
j_gene: TRBJ1-1
v_gene: TRBV6-5
d_gene: .

CDR3nt: TGTGCCAGCAAAGAAGGGACTAAGGATGGCTACACCTTC
CDR3aa: CASKEGTKDGYTF
abundance: few
j_gene: TRBJ1-2
v_gene: TRBV6-1
d_gene: .

CDR3nt: TGTGCCAGCACCCAGACCCGCGGGAGAAACTACGAGCAGTACTTC
CDR3aa: CASTQTRGRNYEQYF
abundance: .
j_gene: TRBJ2-7
v_gene: TRBV13
d_gene: TRBD2

CDR3nt: TGTGCCAGCAGCTGGCGAGGGGCCACCGGGGAGCTGTTTTTT
CDR3aa: CASSWRGATGELFF
abundance: .
j_gene: TRBJ2-2
v_gene: TRBV11-2
d_gene: .

CDR3nt: TGTGCCAGCAGCTCACAGGGACTTGACAATGAGCAGTTCTTC
CDR3aa: CASSSQGLDNEQFF
abundance: .
j_gene: TRBJ2-1
v_gene: TRBV5-4
d_gene: .

CDR3nt: TGTGCCAGTAGTCCGGGACAGGGGGCGATTACTGAAGCTTTCTTT
CDR3aa: CASSPGQGAITEAFF
abundance: .
j_gene: TRBJ1-1
v_gene: TRBV19
d_gene: TRBD1

CDR3nt: TGTGCCAGCAGTTACTGGGTAGCGGGCCACACCGGGGAGCTGTTTTTT
CDR3aa: CASSYWVAGHTGELFF
abundance: .
j_gene: TRBJ2-2
v_gene: TRBV6-5
d_gene: TRBD2

CDR3nt: TGTGCCAGCAGCCAGGGACTAGCGGGGTACAATGAGCAGTTCTTC
CDR3aa: CASSQGLAGYNEQFF
abundance: .
j_gene: TRBJ2-1
v_gene: TRBV5-4
d_gene: TRBD2

CDR3nt: TGTGCCAGCAGCCCAACCAGGGGGCCAAGGGATCAGCCCCAGCATTTT
CDR3aa: CASSPTRGPRDQPQHF
abundance: .
j_gene: TRBJ1-5
v_gene: TRBV27
d_gene: TRBD1

CDR3nt: TGTGCCAGCAGTGAAGCCGGGGGGGCTACCCAGACCCAGTACTTC
CDR3aa: CASSEAGGATQTQYF
abundance: few
j_gene: TRBJ2-5
v_gene: TRBV6-1
d_gene: TRBD2

CDR3nt: TGTGCCAGCAGCTTCGGACAGGGTAACACCGGGGAGCTGTTTTTT
CDR3aa: CASSFGQGNTGELFF
abundance: .
j_gene: TRBJ2-2
v_gene: TRBV5-6
d_gene: TRBD1

CDR3nt: TGCGCCAGCAGCCAAGATGCGGGGTACGAGCAGTACTTC
CDR3aa: CASSQDAGYEQYF
abundance: .
j_gene: TRBJ2-7
v_gene: TRBV4-1
d_gene: .

CDR3nt: TGTGCCAGCAGTTACGGCCCTAGCGGGACAGATACGCAGTATTTT
CDR3aa: CASSYGPSGTDTQYF
abundance: .
j_gene: TRBJ2-3
v_gene: TRBV6-6
d_gene: TRBD2

CDR3nt: TGTGCCAGTAGTAGGACTAGCGGGGACGATACGCAGTATTTT
CDR3aa: CASSRTSGDDTQYF
abundance: few
j_gene: TRBJ2-3
v_gene: TRBV19
d_gene: TRBD2

CDR3nt: TGTGCCAGCAGTTTTCCACGGGGGCCTGCGTACTTC
CDR3aa: CASSFPRGPAYF
abundance: .
j_gene: TRBJ2-5
v_gene: TRBV27
d_gene: .

CDR3nt: TGTGCCAGTAGGGAGCAGGGTCGGGGTTCCTACGAGCAGTACTTC
CDR3aa: CASREQGRGSYEQYF
abundance: .
j_gene: TRBJ2-7
v_gene: TRBV19
d_gene: .

CDR3nt: TGTGCCAGCAGTTATGAGGGATACACTGAAGCTTTCTTT
CDR3aa: CASSYEGYTEAFF
abundance: .
j_gene: TRBJ1-1
v_gene: TRBV6-6
d_gene: .

CDR3nt: TGTGCCAGCAGTCAACAACCAAGTTCCTACGAGCAGTACTTC
CDR3aa: CASSQQPSSYEQYF
abundance: .
j_gene: TRBJ2-7
v_gene: TRBV6-1
d_gene: .

CDR3nt: TGTGCCAGCAGTATAATGACAGGTTCCGAAGCTTTCTTT
CDR3aa: CASSIMTGSEAFF
abundance: .
j_gene: TRBJ1-1
v_gene: TRBV6-6
d_gene: .

CDR3nt: TGTGCCATCAGTGATGGGAAGACTAATGAAAAACTGTTTTTT
CDR3aa: CAISDGKTNEKLFF
abundance: few
j_gene: TRBJ1-4
v_gene: TRBV10-3
d_gene: .

CDR3nt: TGCGCCAGCAGCTTCCTGCCGGGGAACAATGAGCAGTTCTTC
CDR3aa: CASSFLPGNNEQFF
abundance: .
j_gene: TRBJ2-1
v_gene: TRBV5-1
d_gene: .

CDR3nt: TGCGCCAGCAGTTGGGACCACAATGAGCAGTTCTTC
CDR3aa: CASSWDHNEQFF
abundance: .
j_gene: TRBJ2-1
v_gene: TRBV10-1
d_gene: .

CDR3nt: TGTGCCTGGGAGACAGGATTGACCTACGAGCAGTACTTC
CDR3aa: CAWETGLTYEQYF
abundance: .
j_gene: TRBJ2-7
v_gene: TRBV30
d_gene: .

CDR3nt: TGTGCCAGCAGTTTGAGTAGTTTATATGGCTACACCTTC
CDR3aa: CASSLSSLYGYTF
abundance: .
j_gene: TRBJ1-2
v_gene: TRBV28
d_gene: .

CDR3nt: TGCGCCAGCAGCTCAACTAGCGGGGGCAACACCGGGGAGCTGTTTTTT
CDR3aa: CASSSTSGGNTGELFF
abundance: .
j_gene: TRBJ2-2
v_gene: TRBV5-1
d_gene: TRBD2

CDR3nt: TGTGCCAGCAGTGGACAGGGGCCTTCACCCCTCCACTTT
CDR3aa: CASSGQGPSPLHF
abundance: .
j_gene: TRBJ1-6
v_gene: TRBV27
d_gene: TRBD1

CDR3nt: TGTGCCAGCAGCTTAGGGGTGGGAGCGACTGGAAACACCATATATTTT
CDR3aa: CASSLGVGATGNTIYF
abundance: .
j_gene: TRBJ1-3
v_gene: TRBV11-2
d_gene: .

CDR3nt: TGTGCCAGCAGCTTTCTGGGAGGGACGGGCGAGCAGTACTTC
CDR3aa: CASSFLGGTGEQYF
abundance: many
j_gene: TRBJ2-7
v_gene: TRBV13
d_gene: TRBD2

CDR3nt: TGTGCCAGCAGCTTAGGGTCCGCAGGGTCCCCCTACGAGCAGTACTTC
CDR3aa: CASSLGSAGSPYEQYF
abundance: .
j_gene: TRBJ2-7
v_gene: TRBV7-2
d_gene: .

CDR3nt: TGTGCCAGCAGCTCACACCGGGGGATTAATGAAAAACTGTTTTTT
CDR3aa: CASSSHRGINEKLFF
abundance: .
j_gene: TRBJ1-4
v_gene: TRBV7-9
d_gene: .

CDR3nt: TGTGCCAGCAGCTTCGACGGGACAGCCAGCAATCAGCCCCAGCATTTT
CDR3aa: CASSFDGTASNQPQHF
abundance: once
j_gene: TRBJ1-5
v_gene: TRBV7-9
d_gene: TRBD1

CDR3nt: TGTGCCAGCAGACTAACAGGGGGCGGGGAGACCCAGTACTTC
CDR3aa: CASRLTGGGETQYF
abundance: once
j_gene: TRBJ2-5
v_gene: TRBV28
d_gene: TRBD1

CDR3nt: TGTGCCAGCAGTTCTACTAGCGGGAGGGCCTGGGATACGCAGTATTTT
CDR3aa: CASSSTSGRAWDTQYF
abundance: .
j_gene: TRBJ2-3
v_gene: TRBV27
d_gene: TRBD2

CDR3nt: TGTGCCAGCAGTAGGGGGATCTTCCAGGATAACTATGGCTACACCTTC
CDR3aa: CASSRGIFQDNYGYTF
abundance: .
j_gene: TRBJ1-2
v_gene: TRBV25-1
d_gene: .

CDR3nt: TGTGCCAGCAGCTTGGTCGAAGGACGGACTGAAGCTTTCTTT
CDR3aa: CASSLVEGRTEAFF
abundance: .
j_gene: TRBJ1-1
v_gene: TRBV5-5
d_gene: .

CDR3nt: TGCAGCGTTTTCGCGGGCACCACAGATACGCAGTATTTT
CDR3aa: CSVFAGTTDTQYF
abundance: .
j_gene: TRBJ2-3
v_gene: TRBV29-1
d_gene: .

CDR3nt: TGTGCCAGCAGGGAAGACGGTGTTACGCAGTATTTT
CDR3aa: CASREDGVTQYF
abundance: .
j_gene: TRBJ2-3
v_gene: TRBV6-1
d_gene: .

CDR3nt: TGTGCCAGTAGCTCGGGACAGGAGAGTGTAGTTAACGAGCAGTTCTTC
CDR3aa: CASSSGQESVVNEQFF
abundance: .
j_gene: TRBJ2-1
v_gene: TRBV19
d_gene: TRBD1

CDR3nt: TGTGCCAGCAGCTTGGGGCCGAATCAGCCCCAGCATTTT
CDR3aa: CASSLGPNQPQHF
abundance: .
j_gene: TRBJ1-5
v_gene: TRBV5-6
d_gene: .

CDR3nt: TGTGCCAGCAGCCGTACAGGCGGTGGATATGGCTACACCTTC
CDR3aa: CASSRTGGGYGYTF
abundance: .
j_gene: TRBJ1-2
v_gene: TRBV5-4
d_gene: .